Listed below are T cell receptor beta chains from one sample, sequenced in a study of blood T cell repertoires in COVID-19. Only in-frame clones appear in the TCRdb table, and some are missing; sequencing was by immunoSEQ multiplex PCR. The repertoire has under 35,000 clones, about 87% of them found once; the top ten carry 35% to 50%. The specimen was peripheral blood. Receptors were obtained from a human donor in a cohort sampled during active COVID-19. CDR3s include the opening cysteine and the closing phenylalanine or tryptophan. D genes are given only for firm matches. A clone size is listed for some rows: how often the clone was seen (once, few, many), or a class if it is expanded.

cdr3_aa,cdr3_nt,d_call,clone_size,v_call,j_call
CASSGQGPNTGELFF,TGTGCCAGCAGTGGACAGGGGCCGAACACCGGGGAGCTGTTTTTT,TRBD1,-,TRBV2,TRBJ2-2
CASGLVWTNQETQYF,TGTGCTAGTGGTTTGGTCTGGACTAACCAAGAGACCCAGTACTTC,-,once,TRBV12-5,TRBJ2-5
CASSQGGGFRPYGYTF,TGTGCCAGCAGCCAAGGGGGGGGCTTTCGCCCTTATGGCTACACCTTC,-,-,TRBV3-1/TRBV3-2,TRBJ1-2
CASRSSPTGIQYF,TGTGCCAGTAGATCATCGCCCACCGGGATTCAGTACTTC,-,few,TRBV19,TRBJ2-4
CASSVAGGFNTEAFF,TGCGCCAGCAGTGTCGCAGGGGGTTTCAACACTGAAGCTTTCTTT,TRBD1,-,TRBV4-1,TRBJ1-1
CASRQGLGDGYTF,TGTGCCAGTAGACAGGGTTTAGGTGATGGCTACACCTTC,-,-,TRBV19,TRBJ1-2
CASRLQPANNYGYTF,TGCGCCAGCAGGCTACAGCCGGCGAATAACTATGGCTACACCTTC,-,-,TRBV5-1,TRBJ1-2
CASSVDEGPRETQYF,TGTGCCAGCAGCGTAGATGAAGGCCCGAGGGAGACCCAGTACTTC,-,-,TRBV9,TRBJ2-5
CASSFPRGNTGELFF,TGTGCCAGCAGTTTTCCCAGGGGGAACACCGGGGAGCTGTTTTTT,-,-,TRBV21-1,TRBJ2-2
CASRLQGRAFF,TGTGCCAGCAGACTACAGGGGAGGGCTTTCTTT,TRBD1,-,TRBV2,TRBJ1-1
CASTWDSNFNEQFF,TGTGCCAGCACCTGGGACTCGAACTTCAATGAGCAGTTCTTC,-,-,TRBV11-2,TRBJ2-1
CASSLPQGAYEQYF,TGTGCCAGCAGCTTACCCCAGGGGGCGTACGAGCAGTACTTC,TRBD1,-,TRBV11-2,TRBJ2-7
CASSPSRAGSYEQYF,TGTGCCAGCAGCCCCAGCCGGGCGGGATCCTACGAGCAGTACTTC,-,-,TRBV3-1/TRBV3-2,TRBJ2-7
CATGASNQPQHF,TGTGCCACAGGGGCTAGCAATCAGCCCCAGCATTTT,-,-,TRBV24-1,TRBJ1-5
CASSKTGTANYGYTF,TGTGCCAGTAGTAAAACGGGGACAGCTAACTATGGCTACACCTTC,TRBD1,-,TRBV19,TRBJ1-2
CSVPGTGYGYTF,TGCAGCGTTCCCGGGACAGGCTATGGCTACACCTTC,TRBD1,-,TRBV29-1,TRBJ1-2
CASRGGVRTDTQYF,TGTGCCAGCAGAGGAGGGGTTCGCACAGATACGCAGTATTTT,-,-,TRBV28,TRBJ2-3
CASSWTGGFVETQYF,TGTGCCAGCAGCTGGACAGGGGGCTTCGTAGAGACCCAGTACTTC,TRBD1,-,TRBV6-5,TRBJ2-5
CASSRGTGGTGELFF,TGTGCCAGCAGCCGCGGGACAGGGGGGACCGGGGAGCTGTTTTTT,TRBD1,-,TRBV11-2,TRBJ2-2
CASSLQGGANTGELFF,TGTGCCAGCAGCTTGCAAGGGGGCGCGAACACCGGGGAGCTGTTTTTT,TRBD1,-,TRBV5-6,TRBJ2-2
CASSLGQGNEQFF,TGTGCCAGCAGTTTGGGACAGGGTAATGAGCAGTTCTTC,TRBD1,-,TRBV28,TRBJ2-1
CASRSTGTNYGYTF,TGTGCCAGCAGGTCGACAGGAACAAACTATGGCTACACCTTC,-,-,TRBV27,TRBJ1-2
CASKPGLAGLDTQYF,TGTGCCAGCAAACCGGGACTAGCGGGGTTAGATACGCAGTATTTT,TRBD2,once,TRBV6-5,TRBJ2-3
CATSSTGPQPQHF,TGTGCCACCAGTTCTACAGGGCCCCAGCCCCAGCATTTT,-,-,TRBV24-1,TRBJ1-5
CASSQDNQRGGPDTQYF,TGTGCCAGCAGCCAAGATAACCAGCGGGGGGGCCCAGATACGCAGTATTTT,TRBD2,-,TRBV3-1/TRBV3-2,TRBJ2-3
CASSQGGDTQYF,TGTGCCAGCAGCCAGGGAGGAGATACGCAGTATTTT,-,-,TRBV3-1/TRBV3-2,TRBJ2-3
CASSLVSGGGLGNEQFF,TGTGCCAGCAGCTTAGTAAGCGGGGGGGGCCTCGGCAATGAGCAGTTCTTC,TRBD2,-,TRBV7-2,TRBJ2-1
CASSLWGQENYGYTF,TGCGCCAGCAGCTTGTGGGGACAGGAAAACTATGGCTACACCTTC,TRBD1,-,TRBV5-1,TRBJ1-2
CASRQGQPSVNTF,TGTGCCAGCAGACAGGGACAGCCCTCGGTAAACACCTTC,TRBD1,-,TRBV28,TRBJ1-2
CSVLTLRGYGYTF,TGCAGCGTCCTCACTCTCAGGGGCTATGGCTACACCTTC,-,-,TRBV29-1,TRBJ1-2
CASSQGLGALYADTQYF,TGCGCCAGCAGCCAAGGATTAGGGGCGTTATACGCAGATACGCAGTATTTT,-,-,TRBV4-1,TRBJ2-3
CASILRGWGGYTF,TGTGCCAGCATCCTCCGGGGGTGGGGTGGCTACACCTTC,-,-,TRBV6-5,TRBJ1-2
CASSYLGTMNTEAFF,TGTGCCAGCAGTTACTTGGGGACAATGAACACTGAAGCTTTCTTT,-,few,TRBV6-5,TRBJ1-1
CASSSAGGGWDGYTF,TGTGCCAGCAGCTCAGCAGGGGGAGGCTGGGATGGCTACACCTTC,TRBD1,-,TRBV9,TRBJ1-2
CASSQGAAANTEAFF,TGTGCCAGCAGCCAAGGGGCCGCCGCTAACACTGAAGCTTTCTTT,-,-,TRBV3-1/TRBV3-2,TRBJ1-1
CASSLGRFQTTDTQYF,TGTGCCAGCAGCTTAGGCAGGTTTCAGACGACAGATACGCAGTATTTT,-,once,TRBV11-3,TRBJ2-3
CASSPNRADQETQYF,TGTGCCAGCTCACCGAACAGGGCGGACCAAGAGACCCAGTACTTC,-,-,TRBV18,TRBJ2-5
CASELEAGRIQETQYF,TGTGCCAGCGAGCTGGAAGCGGGGAGAATTCAAGAGACCCAGTACTTC,TRBD2,once,TRBV7-2,TRBJ2-5
CASSFPTGQTTMEYF,TGTGCCAGCAGTTTTCCGACAGGGCAGACTACGATGGAGTACTTC,TRBD1,-,TRBV28,TRBJ2-7
CASTSGTGGKAFF,TGTGCCAGCACCTCCGGGACAGGGGGAAAAGCTTTCTTT,TRBD1,-,TRBV28,TRBJ1-1
CASSSGHPFSGNTIYF,TGTGCCAGCAGTTCCGGACACCCGTTCTCTGGAAACACCATATATTTT,-,-,TRBV6-5,TRBJ1-3
CASSPQGARGNTIYF,TGTGCCAGCAGTCCACAGGGGGCGCGCGGAAACACCATATATTTT,TRBD1,-,TRBV28,TRBJ1-3
CASSRQLGTGTEAFF,TGCGCCAGCAGCCGCCAGCTAGGGACAGGGACTGAAGCTTTCTTT,TRBD1,-,TRBV4-3,TRBJ1-1
CASDGSGDGYTF,TGTGCCAGCGATGGGTCAGGGGACGGCTACACCTTC,-,once,TRBV6-6,TRBJ1-2
CSARRLSEQYF,TGCAGTGCTAGGAGGTTGTCCGAGCAGTACTTC,-,few,TRBV20-1,TRBJ2-7
CASSLRIIWGGETQYF,TGTGCCAGCAGCTTGCGTATTATATGGGGGGGAGAGACCCAGTACTTC,TRBD2,once,TRBV5-5,TRBJ2-5
CASSQFMGSLNQPQHF,TGCGCCAGCAGCCAATTCATGGGGAGTTTAAATCAGCCCCAGCATTTT,-,-,TRBV4-3,TRBJ1-5
CASKRRGRAGDEQYF,TGTGCCAGCAAGAGACGTGGCAGGGCGGGGGACGAGCAGTACTTC,-,-,TRBV21-1,TRBJ2-7
CASSPMEQFTEAFF,TGTGCCAGCTCACCAATGGAACAGTTCACTGAAGCTTTCTTT,-,-,TRBV18,TRBJ1-1
CASSLLDSADFGYTF,TGTGCCAGCTCACTCCTGGACAGCGCAGACTTTGGCTACACCTTC,-,few,TRBV18,TRBJ1-2
CASSLSSAFFDTQYF,TGTGCCAGCAGCTTAAGTAGCGCGTTCTTCGATACGCAGTATTTT,-,-,TRBV7-2,TRBJ2-3
CASSGQAETEAFF,TGTGCCAGCAGCGGACAGGCCGAAACTGAAGCTTTCTTT,TRBD1,-,TRBV2,TRBJ1-1
CASSVSTGVGEKLFF,TGTGCCAGCAGCGTATCGACAGGGGTGGGGGAAAAACTGTTTTTT,TRBD1,once,TRBV9,TRBJ1-4
CATSREIQGEAFF,TGTGCCACCAGCAGGGAGATACAGGGAGAAGCTTTCTTT,-,-,TRBV15,TRBJ1-1